Below, 21 T cell receptor beta chains from the same sample are listed, as sequenced in a study of T cell responses to AZD1222 COVID-19 vaccine. The protocol was immunoSEQ multiplex PCR, while the TCRdb copy is restricted to in-frame clones and leaves out a portion. The table has more than 110,000 clones, approximately 90% seen once; the top ten hold 2.8%. Here the sequenced sample was peripheral blood, taken on day 0 of AZD1222 vaccination. The receptors originated from an adult in good health.

The chain links TRBV5-1 to TRBJ1-1; D ambiguous. Trimming took off 5 bases at V and 2 bases at J, with 13 bases between the two ends. Germline-derived CDR1 and CDR2 are SGHRS and YFSETQ. The length of the CDR3 is 14 residues. This chain's CDR3 is CASRQTTENTEAFF. Here the CDR3 DNA reads TGCGCCAGCAGACAGACCACAGAAAACACTGAAGCTTTCTTT.

V gene TRBV7-2 combines with J gene TRBJ1-5; maybe TRBD1 (6 bases). V lost 5 bases and J lost 7, with 21 bases in between. CDR1 and CDR2 from the germline V gene are SGHTA and FQGNSA. This CDR3 region has 16 residues. The DNA for the CDR3 is TGTGCCAGCAGCCCAAGCTACCTCGGGGGCGGACAGCCCCAGCATTTT. The encoded protein is CASSPSYLGGGQPQHF.

The genes are TRBV19 and TRBJ2-5; 8 bases line up with TRBD2. V gave up 5 bases and J gave up 4 bases; unmatched junction bases: 6. Germline CDR1 is LNHDA and CDR2 is SQIVND (reference sequence). The length of the CDR3 is 14 residues. The CDR3 DNA is TGTGCCAGTAGTTATAGGCTAGCGGGAGAGACCCAGTACTTC. Its translation is CASSYRLAGETQYF. The entire variable domain, with the rest obtained from reference TRBV19 and TRBJ2-5, is as follows: DGGITQSPKYLFRKEGQNVTLSCEQNLNHDAMYWYRQDPGQGLRLIYYSQIVNDFQKGDIAEGYSVSREKKESFPLTVTSAQKNPTAFYLCASSYRLAGETQYFGPGTRLLVL.

The J gene is TRBJ1-4, the V gene TRBV28; D unclear. The CDR3 totals 11 residues. Germline CDR1 MDHEN, CDR2 SYDVKM. The V gene lost 2 bases and the J gene lost 6 bases, with 1 base spanning the gap. The CDR3 is CASSLHEKLFF. DNA for the CDR3: TGTGCCAGCAGTTTACATGAAAAACTGTTTTTT. Based on the CDR3 plus reference TRBV28 and TRBJ1-4, the full variable domain is DVKVTQSSRYLVKRTGEKVFLECVQDMDHENMFWYRQDPGLGLRLIYFSYDVKMKEKGDIPEGYSVSREKKERFSLILESASTNQTSMYLCASSLHEKLFFGSGTQLSVL.

The genes are TRBV11-3 and TRBJ2-1, with 10 bases matching TRBD2. Germline-derived CDR1 and CDR2 are SGHNT and YENEEA. Germline trimming cut 2 bases from V and 5 bases from J; bases unmatched to any gene: 12. The CDR3 runs 18 residues. The chain's CDR3 is CASSLTLLAGPGNNEQFF. Written as DNA, the CDR3 is TGTGCCAGCAGCTTAACCTTACTAGCGGGGCCAGGAAACAATGAGCAGTTCTTC. Full variable domain (remainder filled in from reference TRBV11-3 and TRBJ2-1): EAGVVQSPRYKIIEKKQPVAFWCNPISGHNTLYWYLQNLGQGPELLIRYENEEAVDDSQLPKDRFSAERLKGVDSTLKIQPAELGDSAVYLCASSLTLLAGPGNNEQFFGPGTRLTVL.

V gene TRBV4-2 combines with J gene TRBJ2-2; 10 bases align to TRBD2. The CDR3 runs to 17 residues. In germline, CDR1 is LGHNA, CDR2 YNFKEQ. The V and J ends lost 0 bases and 5 bases, in that order; junction bases with no gene match: 6. CDR3 protein: CASSQERGTSATGELFF. The CDR3 DNA reads as TGTGCCAGCAGCCAAGAGCGGGGGACTAGCGCGACCGGGGAGCTGTTTTTT.

The CDR3 nucleotides read TGTGCCAGCACCCCTCAAGGGGAGGCGTACCTTGAGCAGTTCTTC. It encodes CASTPQGEAYLEQFF. The chain joins TRBV7-9 to TRBJ2-1; the D gene is possibly TRBD2 (6 bases). The CDR3 loop spans 15 amino acids. V was cut by 7 bases and J by 9 bases, with 22 bases left in between. CDR1 SEHNR and CDR2 FQNEAQ come from the germline V gene (reference sequence).

The chain combines TRBV5-4 with TRBJ2-1, with a weak D call TRBD2 (6 bases). This CDR3 spans 16 amino acids. Trimming left V 0 bases short and J 4 bases short, with 14 bases between. Germline V gene lookup returns CDR1 SGHNT and CDR2 YYREEE (reference sequence). CDR3 protein: CASSLDGTYKYNEQFF. Here the CDR3 DNA reads TGTGCCAGCAGCTTGGACGGGACTTACAAATACAATGAGCAGTTCTTC. The variable domain in full, completed from reference TRBV5-4 and TRBJ2-1, reads ETGVTQSPTHLIKTRGQQVTLRCSSQSGHNTVSWYQQALGQGPQFIFQYYREEENGRGNFPPRFSGLQFPNYSSELNVNALELDDSALYLCASSLDGTYKYNEQFFGPGTRLTVL.

In this sample, this clone turned up once. This rearrangement joins TRBV28 to TRBJ1-1; 7 positions agree with TRBD1. Per the germline V gene, CDR1 is MDHEN and CDR2 is SYDVKM. The CDR3 covers 16 residues. Losses at the gene ends were 6 bases for V and 8 bases for J; bases not matched to a gene: 18. CDR3 bases: TGTGCCAGCAGCCCCCCTGGACAGGTTCCTCCTGGGGAAGCTTTCTTT. Translated: CASSPPGQVPPGEAFF.

This chain uses TRBV24-1 with TRBJ2-1, with 16 bases lining up with TRBD2. Per the germline V gene, CDR1 is KGHDR and CDR2 is SFDVKD. With V trimmed by 8 bases and J by 8 bases, 2 bases remained unmatched. The CDR3 is 14 amino acids. The CDR3 region is CATTGTSGRDEQFF. The CDR3 DNA reads TGTGCCACCACCGGGACTAGCGGGAGGGATGAGCAGTTCTTC.

V and J are TRBV28 and TRBJ2-7; 7 bases agree with TRBD2. The J segment lost 1 base and the V segment lost 6 bases, leaving 6 bases of the junction unmatched. CDR3 length: 14 amino acids. From germline, CDR1 is MDHEN and CDR2 SYDVKM. The CDR3 sequence: CASRSLAVSYEQYF. The CDR3 DNA follows: TGTGCCAGCAGGAGTCTAGCGGTTTCCTACGAGCAGTACTTC.

The rearrangement links TRBV24-1 to TRBJ1-2; perhaps TRBD1 as D (5 bases). The CDR3 is 11 residues long. The ends were cut back, 11 bases at V and 4 bases at J, with 10 bases in the middle. CDR1 and CDR2 (germline): KGHDR, SFDVKD. The CDR3 reads CAIQGGYGYTF. DNA for the CDR3: TGTGCCATCCAGGGAGGCTATGGCTACACCTTC.

Concerning this clone: The sample carries other DNA sequences with the same CDR3. The chain joins TRBV7-8 to TRBJ1-1; a possible D gene is TRBD1 (5 bases). Trimming shortened V by 5 bases and J by 4 bases, and 11 bases separated the two germline ends. The CDR3 loop spans 13 amino acids. CDR1 SGHVS and CDR2 FQNEAQ come from the germline V gene. The CDR3 region is CASSLGGGTEAFF. The DNA of the CDR3 is TGTGCCAGCAGCCTCGGGGGGGGCACTGAAGCTTTCTTT. The full variable domain, its missing parts supplied by reference TRBV7-8 and TRBJ1-1, is GAGVSQSPRYKVAKRGQDVALRCDPISGHVSLFWYQQALGQGPEFLTYFQNEAQLDKSGLPSDRFFAERPEGSVSTLKIQRTQQEDSAVYLCASSLGGGTEAFFGQGTRLTVV.

The V call is TRBV5-4, the J call TRBJ2-1, with 8 nucleotides matching TRBD2. V lost 4 bases and J lost 7; bases outside the gene matches: 13. The V gene's germline CDR1 is SGHNT and CDR2 YYREEE (reference sequence). The CDR3 contains 16 residues. CDR3 sequence (DNA): TGTGCCAGCAGCCCCGGCGAGCGGGGGACGGGGAATGAGCAGTTCTTC. Its protein product is CASSPGERGTGNEQFF. Supplemented by reference TRBV5-4 and TRBJ2-1, the full variable domain reads ETGVTQSPTHLIKTRGQQVTLRCSSQSGHNTVSWYQQALGQGPQFIFQYYREEENGRGNFPPRFSGLQFPNYSSELNVNALELDDSALYLCASSPGERGTGNEQFFGPGTRLTVL.

The chain combines TRBV30 with TRBJ1-2; D not resolved. Between the trimmed V and J ends, which lost 2 bases and 7 bases, there was a span of 17 bases. The CDR3 covers 14 residues. Germline V gives CDR1 GTSNPN, CDR2 SVGIG (reference sequence). CDR3 residues: CAWSINSLLSGYTF. Here the CDR3 DNA reads TGTGCCTGGAGTATCAACAGCCTTTTAAGTGGCTACACCTTC.

The chain is built from TRBV28 and TRBJ2-7; unclear D gene. Germline V gives CDR1 MDHEN, CDR2 SYDVKM. V was trimmed by 6 bases and J by 5 bases, leaving 11 bases between them. The length of the CDR3 is 12 residues. Here the CDR3 DNA reads TGTGCCAGCAGACCCACCGCGGACGAGCAGTACTTC. Translation: CASRPTADEQYF.

J is TRBJ2-3 and V is TRBV9, with a possible D match to TRBD1 (6 bases). CDR1 is SGDLS and CDR2 is YYNGEE in the germline V gene. V was clipped by 3 bases and J by 0 bases, with 11 bases between them. This CDR3 spans 15 amino acids. CDR3 in amino acids: CASSEVGHSTDTQYF. The CDR3 DNA reads as TGTGCCAGCAGCGAGGTGGGACATAGCACAGATACGCAGTATTTT.

V is TRBV5-4 and J is TRBJ2-6, with TRBD1 matching over 12 bases. The CDR3 has 19 residues. V was pared by 5 bases and J by 1 base, with 10 bases of the junction left unmatched. Germline V lookup: CDR1 SGHNT, CDR2 YYREEE (reference sequence). CDR3 sequence reads: CASRNTGQGAGSGANVLTF. CDR3 sequence (DNA): TGTGCCAGCAGGAACACGGGACAGGGGGCGGGTTCTGGGGCCAACGTCCTGACTTTC. Together with reference TRBV5-4 and TRBJ2-6, the CDR3 gives the full variable domain: ETGVTQSPTHLIKTRGQQVTLRCSSQSGHNTVSWYQQALGQGPQFIFQYYREEENGRGNFPPRFSGLQFPNYSSELNVNALELDDSALYLCASRNTGQGAGSGANVLTFGAGSRLTVL.

The chain uses TRBV4-1 and TRBJ2-7; D ambiguous. The CDR3 has 17 amino acids. The V end lost 4 bases, the J end lost 1 base, and 20 bases lay between the germline ends. Germline V gives CDR1 MGHRA, CDR2 YSYEKL. CDR3 coding DNA: TGCGCCAGCAGCCTAGGGCTAGAAAGGGTTGGATCCTACGAGCAGTACTTC. Translating it yields CASSLGLERVGSYEQYF.

The chain carries TRBV19 and TRBJ1-2, with D maybe TRBD1 (5 bases). Between the trimmed V and J ends, which lost 3 bases and 8 bases, there was a span of 13 bases. CDR1 and CDR2 from the germline V gene are LNHDA and SQIVND (reference sequence). CDR3 length: 13 residues. The CDR3 bases are TGTGCCAGTAGTATCGTAGGGGACGGCGGCTACACCTTC. This gives the protein CASSIVGDGGYTF.

The chain combines TRBV14 with TRBJ2-3; D remains ambiguous. The CDR3 extends over 18 amino acids. V was pared by 0 bases and J by 6 bases, with 22 bases between. Germline assignment: CDR1 SGHDN and CDR2 FVKESK. The CDR3 is CASSQEKGRFLSRDTQYF. CDR3 DNA sequence: TGTGCCAGCAGCCAAGAGAAAGGTCGATTCCTATCTCGGGATACGCAGTATTTT.